Each of the 4 T cell receptor beta chains below was sequenced from the same sample in a study of technical replicates of blood from a few donors. Sequencing used immunoSEQ multiplex PCR; TCRdb keeps in-frame clones, though not all of them. The repertoire has fewer than 85,000 clones, about 94% of them found once; the top ten carry 0.2% to 0.3%. Sequenced sample: T cells isolated from PBMCs. These receptors were taken from a human donor in good health.

This clone was picked up one time. CDR3 in amino acids: CASSLAAGTGELFF. CDR3 coding DNA: TGCGCCAGCAGCTTGGCGGCAGGGACCGGGGAGCTGTTTTTT. This rearrangement joins TRBV5-1 to TRBJ2-2; TRBD1 might be the D (5 bases). The V gene's germline CDR1 is SGHRS and CDR2 YFSETQ. Trimming shortened V by 0 bases and J by 5 bases, and 8 bases separated the two germline ends. The CDR3 has 14 residues. The whole variable domain, remainder taken from reference TRBV5-1 and TRBJ2-2, is KAGVTQTPRYLIKTRGQQVTLSCSPISGHRSVSWYQQTPGQGLQFLFEYFSETQRNKGNFPGRFSGRQFSNSRSEMNVSTLELGDSALYLCASSLAAGTGELFFGEGSRLTVL.

CDR3 in DNA: TGCGCCAGCAGCTCCCACGGGGTTAGCAATCAGCCCCAGCATTTT. Translated: CASSSHGVSNQPQHF. The chain recombines TRBV4-1 with TRBJ1-5; D call uncertain. The germline V and J ends were trimmed by 5 bases and 0 bases, with 11 bases remaining between them. Germline V lookup: CDR1 MGHRA, CDR2 YSYEKL. There are 15 residues in the CDR3.

The chain has TRBV5-4 and TRBJ2-7; TRBD1 matches 8 bases. The CDR3 contains 16 residues. In germline, CDR1 is SGHNT, CDR2 YYREEE (reference sequence). After removal of 3 bases from V and 3 bases from J, the junction contained 11 bases not matched to a gene. In DNA form, the CDR3 reads TGTGCCAGCAGCTCAGGGGGCGAGGTGCAGCACTACGAGCAGTACTTC. The encoded protein is CASSSGGEVQHYEQYF.

On this clone itself: It is unclear where the CDR3 begins or ends on the DNA, so no DNA is shown, and the CDR3 is as TCRdb lists it. V is TRBV27 and J is TRBJ2-4; the table's D call of TRBD1 was not tested on the DNA. Germline assignment: CDR1 MNHEY and CDR2 SMNVEV (reference sequence). The CDR3 extends over 16 residues, inclusive of both ends. CDR3 in amino acids: CASSSSGQIAKNIQYF.